Below are 19 T cell receptor beta chains sequenced from a single sample in a study of blood T cell repertoires in COVID-19. Method: immunoSEQ multiplex PCR; TCRdb's copy keeps in-frame clones and lacks some. This table has under 200,000 clones, roughly 80% appearing once. Sequencing used peripheral blood. These receptors were obtained from a man aged 25-45 years with active or convalescent COVID-19.

V usage is TRBV29-1 and J usage is TRBJ1-1; tentatively, D is TRBD1 (5 bases). Deletions cut 3 bases from V and 3 bases from J, with 20 bases between. This CDR3 has 16 residues. Germline V CDR1 and CDR2: SQVTM, ANQGSEA. Here the CDR3 reads CSVDSQGLYLDTEAFF. The CDR3 DNA reads as TGCAGCGTTGATAGTCAGGGACTATATTTAGACACTGAAGCTTTCTTT.

The V gene is TRBV5-1, the J gene TRBJ1-6, with D hard to call. From germline, CDR1 is SGHRS and CDR2 YFSETQ. V lost 0 bases and J lost 4, with 5 bases in between. The CDR3 spans 14 residues. The CDR3 DNA reads TGCGCCAGCAGCTTGGAACTTTATAATTCACCCCTCCACTTT. Encoded protein: CASSLELYNSPLHF.

The J gene is TRBJ2-7, the V gene TRBV10-3; D might be TRBD2 (6 bases). From germline, CDR1 is ENHRY and CDR2 SYGVKD. Trimming cost V 2 bases and J 2 bases, with 13 bases left between them. The CDR3 is 15 residues long. The CDR3 protein is CAISEKVEGTYEQYF. DNA of the CDR3: TGTGCCATCAGTGAGAAAGTGGAGGGAACCTACGAGCAGTACTTC.

The V gene is TRBV29-1, the J gene TRBJ2-7, with 7 bases aligning to TRBD2. Germline-derived CDR1 and CDR2 are SQVTM and ANQGSEA. With V trimmed by 4 bases and J by 3 bases, 6 bases remained unmatched. This CDR3 has 13 residues. CDR3 sequence: CSVVASGDYEQYF. The CDR3 DNA sequence: TGCAGCGTTGTAGCTAGCGGTGACTACGAGCAGTACTTC.

This chain joins TRBV10-3 and TRBJ1-3; D gene ambiguous. The germline V and J ends were trimmed by 0 bases and 2 bases, with 8 bases remaining between them. Germline V lookup: CDR1 ENHRY, CDR2 SYGVKD. The CDR3 extends over 15 amino acids. CDR3: CAISESAEPGNTIYF. The CDR3 region has the DNA TGTGCCATCAGTGAGTCCGCGGAACCTGGAAACACCATATATTTT.

A single count supports this clone. CDR3 residues: CASSLGLGAVTFF. The CDR3 DNA follows: TGTGCCAGCAGTTTAGGTTTGGGGGCGGTAACTTTCTTT. The genes are TRBV12-3 or TRBV12-4 and TRBJ1-1; tentatively, D is TRBD1 (6 bases). There are 13 residues in the CDR3. V was trimmed by 1 base and J by 12 bases, leaving 15 bases between them.

This clone has only a few counts. The chain employs TRBV4-1 and TRBJ2-2; possibly TRBD1 for D (5 bases). The CDR3 runs to 17 residues. Trimming took off 0 bases at V and 1 base at J, with 12 bases between the two ends. Germline CDR1 is MGHRA and CDR2 is YSYEKL. The CDR3 spells CASSQDQDTMNTGELFF. CDR3 sequence (DNA): TGCGCCAGCAGCCAAGATCAGGACACAATGAACACCGGGGAGCTGTTTTTT.

The chain carries TRBV9 and TRBJ1-6, with D tentatively TRBD1 (5 bases). Germline V gene sequence: CDR1 SGDLS, CDR2 YYNGEE. The CDR3 length is 14 residues. V gave up 1 base and J gave up 4 bases, with 6 bases separating them. CDR3 sequence reads: CASSVTGYNSPLHF. CDR3 nucleotides: TGTGCCAGCAGCGTAACAGGTTATAATTCACCCCTCCACTTT. Looking up the rest from reference TRBV9 and TRBJ1-6 gives the full variable domain: DSGVTQTPKHLITATGQRVTLRCSPRSGDLSVYWYQQSLDQGLQFLIQYYNGEERAKGNILERFSAQQFPDLHSELNLSSLELGDSALYFCASSVTGYNSPLHFGNGTRLTVT.

The chain couples TRBV6-5 to TRBJ1-2, with D tentatively TRBD1 (6 bases). Trimming removed 2 bases from V and 3 bases from J, with 10 bases in between. Germline CDR1 and CDR2: MNHEY and SVGAGI. CDR3 size: 14 residues. CDR3 in DNA: TGTGCCAGCAGTTACGGAACAGGGTACTATGGCTACACCTTC. This gives the protein CASSYGTGYYGYTF.

V usage is TRBV18 and J usage is TRBJ1-5; tentatively, D is TRBD1 (5 bases). V shed 8 bases and J shed 5 bases, with 13 bases lying between them. CDR1 is KGHSH and CDR2 is LQKENI in the germline V gene. The CDR3 is 13 residues long. CDR3 region: CASAGGSDQPQHF. The CDR3 DNA reads TGTGCCAGCGCCGGGGGATCCGATCAGCCCCAGCATTTT.

This chain links TRBV5-1 with TRBJ1-1; no firm D call. Germline lookup yields CDR1 SGHRS and CDR2 YFSETQ. V lost 7 bases, J lost 7 bases, and 23 bases lay in between. The CDR3 loop spans 15 amino acids. The CDR3 here is CASGTPDIDGIEAFF. The CDR3 region has the DNA TGCGCCAGCGGCACTCCAGACATCGACGGGATTGAAGCTTTCTTT.

The chain has TRBV5-6 and TRBJ2-3, with a possible D match to TRBD1 (6 bases). The V end was cut by 0 bases, the J end by 3 bases, with 11 bases between. The CDR3 spans 15 residues. CDR1 is SGHDT and CDR2 is YYEEEE in the germline V gene. This CDR3 reads CASSLVGAGTDTQYF. CDR3 DNA sequence: TGTGCCAGCAGCTTGGTGGGGGCCGGGACAGATACGCAGTATTTT.

The chain combines TRBV15 with TRBJ1-4; D not resolved. CDR1 and CDR2 from the germline V gene are LNHNV and YYDKDF (reference sequence). The CDR3 runs to 17 residues. The ends were cut back, 1 base at V and 6 bases at J, with 18 bases in the middle. DNA for the CDR3: TGTGCCACCAGCAGAGCCCCGGCCCGGGGAGTCTATGAAAAACTGTTTTTT. The encoded protein is CATSRAPARGVYEKLFF.

The chain uses TRBV24-1 and TRBJ2-2, with a possible D match to TRBD2 (5 bases). This CDR3 is built from 13 residues. V was cut by 4 bases and J by 5 bases, with 7 bases left in between. Per germline, CDR1 KGHDR and CDR2 SFDVKD. In nucleotides, the CDR3 is TGTGCCACCAGTGAGAGGGCTACCGGGGAGCTGTTTTTT. It encodes CATSERATGELFF.

The rearrangement links TRBV7-6 to TRBJ2-3, with 8 nucleotides matching TRBD1. Trimming cost V 4 bases and J 6 bases; bases outside gene matches: 9. CDR1 is SGHVS and CDR2 is FNYEAQ in the germline V gene. The CDR3 loop spans 15 amino acids. This CDR3 reads CASSSTGGSGDTQYF. CDR3 nucleotide sequence: TGTGCCAGCAGCTCCACAGGGGGTTCTGGGGATACGCAGTATTTT.

J is TRBJ1-3 and V is TRBV6-5; TRBD1 matches at 8 bases. Germline V gives CDR1 MNHEY, CDR2 SVGAGI. Trimming at V came to 5 bases and at J to 2 bases, leaving 5 bases not matched to a gene. CDR3 length equals 15 residues. CDR3 protein: CASSKTGEAGNTIYF. As DNA, the CDR3 is TGTGCCAGCAGTAAGACAGGGGAGGCTGGAAACACCATATATTTT.

The gene calls are TRBV28 and TRBJ1-5; D remains ambiguous. The CDR3 extends over 13 amino acids. CDR1 MDHEN and CDR2 SYDVKM come from the germline V gene. V was cut by 6 bases and J by 7 bases, with 13 bases left in between. CDR3 bases: TGTGCCAGCAGAAAGGCAGGAGGACAGCCCCAGCATTTT. Encoded protein: CASRKAGGQPQHF.

The rearrangement joins TRBV27 to TRBJ1-1; D remains unclear. V was pared by 6 bases and J by 1 base, with 12 bases between. CDR3 length: 14 residues. Germline V lookup: CDR1 MNHEY, CDR2 SMNVEV (reference sequence). CDR3 in DNA: TGTGCCAGCAGCTTTTGGGCCCAGAACACTGAAGCTTTCTTT. This codes for CASSFWAQNTEAFF.

The gene calls are TRBV6-2 or TRBV6-3 and TRBJ2-7; D may be TRBD2 (6 bases). The CDR3 sequence is 14 residues long. Trimming pared 5 bases from V and 2 bases from J, leaving 13 bases between. Germline CDR1 is MNHEY and CDR2 is SVGEGT. The chain's CDR3 is CASSLVAVTYEQYF. CDR3 DNA: TGTGCCAGCAGTCTCGTAGCGGTTACCTACGAGCAGTACTTC.